This T cell receptor beta chain was identified in a study of blood T cells in healthy people across ages (dated by TCRdb to the mid-2010s). In terms of the full investigation: In model experiments, template switching captured roughly one uniquely barcoded TCR beta cDNA molecule for every two T cells. Donors of different ages were randomly distributed across sequencing lanes to avoid experimental bias. Donors were grouped into four age groups: young (average 16 years), middle-aged (roughly 38), aged (around 66) and long-lived (over 80). Using deep sequencing normalized with unique cDNA molecular identifiers, the study measured how TCR beta repertoire diversity changes with age. For two donors (one aged 18 to 30 and one aged 80 or older), the study analyzed two additional independent replicas of 1 million unique cDNA reads from the same blood draw. Study-wide conclusions, independent of this receptor: Observed TCR beta diversity per million T cells fell roughly linearly with age, and a significant reduction was already apparent by age about 38. Because the CMV infection status of the donors was unknown, age-related changes in expanded clonotypes may potentially have been confounded. Estimates of total diversity from one million sequenced T cells were regarded as lower bounds and underestimates. Compared with the aged group, more naive CD4+ T cells, fewer expanded clones and increased TCR diversity were shown by the long-lived group, suggesting age selection. There was a strong correlation between observed TCR beta diversity and the percentage of naive T cells measured by flow cytometry. Bulk unsorted PBMC profiling prevented conclusive comparison of naive and antigen-experienced compartments.

Library preparation employed 5' RACE. The listed sequencing device is Illumina HiSeq 2500. A second PCR of roughly 6 to 11 cycles was performed with a sample-barcoded 5' primer and a J-beta primer mix. A unique molecular identifier was introduced onto each TCR beta cDNA molecule by a template-switch 5' adaptor carrying 12 random nucleotides. Each sample yielded at least 2.5 million CDR3-containing paired-end reads. First-strand cDNA synthesis was performed from all RNA using the Mint cDNA synthesis kit, with priming by a TRBC-specific oligonucleotide. Following uracil-DNA glycosylase treatment, a first 18-cycle PCR with universal primers M1SS and BC2_uni_R was performed on all cDNA. The study's processing was this. For normalization, 1 million high-quality reads were randomly selected from each sample, with every read carrying a distinct molecular identifier. Reads sharing molecular identifiers were discarded rather than binned into consensus sequences. CDR3 identification, clonotype clustering and error correction used MiTCR with a Q25 quality threshold and the strictest error-elimination algorithm. A nonparametric unseen species model using Euler transformation provided a lower-bound estimate of total TCR beta diversity. TCRdb handled the public reads itself, with Q25 trimming in fastp and clone calling in MiXCR, and kept productive beta chains. Each entry is one CDR3 protein sequence, shown with its most common DNA and genes. The V and J calls reflect TCRdb's pipeline rather than the authors' work. The sample contains about 1.4 million distinct CDR3 sequences, around 59% of them found a single time. The top ten clones comprise 6.5% to 8.5% of the sample.

About this clonotype: Its binding antigen is unknown. Within one base of it there is no much larger clone, and no base qualities were kept.

The donors were roughly 39 Caucasian individuals from Russia, aged 6 to 90 years, who were systemically healthy. Each donor gave 8 to 10 milliliters of peripheral blood, drawn into EDTA-treated Vacutainer tubes. PBMCs were isolated by Ficoll-Paque density-gradient centrifugation, with at least 6.5 million obtained per sample. Trizol reagent was used to extract total RNA from the PBMCs, yielding at least 5 micrograms per sample. For every donor, flow cytometry on a PBMC aliquot measured the percentage of naive CD45RAhigh/CD27high T cells. Between the V and J ends, shortened by 1 base and 1 base respectively, the junction contains 12 bases. The germline V gene encodes CDR1 SGHTA and CDR2 FQGNSA. The CDR3, from cysteine to phenylalanine, totals 16 residues. Here the CDR3 DNA is all that survives: 48 bases in frame from base 1.

The V and J genes are TRBV7-2 and TRBJ2-3; the D gene cannot be resolved reliably. Source material: blood. This clonotype originated in a man aged 18 to 29 in good health. The CDR3 has the sequence CASSLEPMMGTDTQYF. The DNA reads as follows: TGTGCCAGCAGCTTAGAACCCATGATGGGCACAGATACGCAGTATTTT.